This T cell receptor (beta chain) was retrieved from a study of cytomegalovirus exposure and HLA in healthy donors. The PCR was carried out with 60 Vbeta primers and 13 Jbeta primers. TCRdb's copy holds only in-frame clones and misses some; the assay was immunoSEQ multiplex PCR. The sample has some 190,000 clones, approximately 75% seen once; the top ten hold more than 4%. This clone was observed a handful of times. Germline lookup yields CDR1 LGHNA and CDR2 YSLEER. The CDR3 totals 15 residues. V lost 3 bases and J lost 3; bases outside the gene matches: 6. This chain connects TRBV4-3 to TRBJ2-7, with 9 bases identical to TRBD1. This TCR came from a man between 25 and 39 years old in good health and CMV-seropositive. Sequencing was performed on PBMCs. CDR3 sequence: CASSQSRDRVYEQYF. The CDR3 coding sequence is TGCGCCAGCAGCCAGTCCCGGGACAGGGTCTACGAGCAGTACTTC.